The present T cell receptor (beta chain) was sequenced within a study of T cells in Graves' hyperthyroidism and ophthalmopathy. Study-level points and caveats: In the analysis, a 13 V-J model separated ophthalmopathy from stable hyperthyroidism. Most thyroid-expanded clonotypes above 0.001 were also found in blood.

This CDR3 is 13 amino acids long. The germline V gene encodes CDR1 SQVTM and CDR2 ANQGSEA. RNA transcripts were the template for amplifying TCR beta CDR3 regions. An initial round of RT-PCR targeting the TCR CDR3 relied on the HTBI primer set. TCRdb analysed the multiplex PCR reads with MiXCR anew, one entry per CDR3 protein. The sample contains almost 600,000 distinct CDR3 sequences, about 14% of which appear only once. The study excluded patients with uncontrolled infection, other autoimmune disease, pregnancy or lactation. Diagnosis relied on clinical symptoms, serum thyroxine and TRAb, thyroid ultrasound and orbital computed tomography. Worth noting for this clonotype: Its target is unknown.

The TCR comes from a woman in her 30s with Graves' hyperthyroidism that later progressed to Graves' ophthalmopathy. The gene calls are TRBV29-1 and TRBJ2-1; D not resolved. The sample comprised blood. The CDR3 loop is CRVEESTYNEQFF. The CDR3, as DNA: TGCAGAGTCGAGGAGTCCACCTACAATGAGCAGTTCTTC.